Below are 29 T cell receptor beta chains sequenced from a single sample in a study of identical twins. TCRdb ran MiXCR on the 5' RACE reads and lists one entry per CDR3 protein. Seen here are about 1.7 million distinct CDR3 sequences, roughly a third observed once, and the top ten hold approximately 0.29%. Source material: cord blood. Receptor source: a newborn girl in good health.

A single count supports this clonotype. The genes are TRBV28 and TRBJ2-3; 9 bases map to TRBD2. V shed 3 bases, J shed 2 bases, and the junction held 9 bases outside the gene matches. The CDR3 has 17 residues. Germline CDR1 and CDR2: MDHEN and SYDVKM. The CDR3 reads CASSFVGTSLFTDTQYF. The CDR3 nucleotides are TGTGCCAGCAGTTTTGTCGGGACTAGCCTCTTCACAGATACGCAGTATTTT.

The chain employs TRBV28 and TRBJ1-5; D not certain. V shed 7 bases and J shed 0 bases, with 7 bases lying between them. Germline V gives CDR1 MDHEN, CDR2 SYDVKM. This CDR3 has 13 residues. The CDR3: CASIGYSNQPQHF. CDR3 nucleotide sequence: TGTGCCAGCATTGGTTATAGCAATCAGCCCCAGCATTTT.

This clonotype has a single count. Just one base apart from a much larger clone, this may be a read error. The chain links TRBV29-1 to TRBJ2-7, with D maybe TRBD1 (6 bases). The CDR3 length is 13 residues. From germline, CDR1 is SQVTM and CDR2 ANQGSEA. The CDR3 sequence: CSAETDSSYEQYF. The CDR3 nucleotides are TGCAGCGCTGAAACGGACAGCTCCTACGAGCAGTACTTC.

The rearrangement uses TRBV2 and TRBJ1-6, with 7 positions matching TRBD1. This CDR3 has 14 residues. V was pared by 4 bases and J by 9 bases, with 6 bases of the junction left unmatched. Germline V gene sequence: CDR1 SNHLY, CDR2 FYNNEI. CDR3 DNA: TGTGCCAGCAGTGGCCGACAGGGAGTTTCACCCCTCCACTTT. Its protein is CASSGRQGVSPLHF.

The chain links TRBV7-9 to TRBJ2-3; perhaps TRBD2 as D (6 bases). The V gene lost 2 bases and the J gene lost 3 bases, with 18 bases spanning the gap. CDR1 SEHNR and CDR2 FQNEAQ come from the germline V gene (reference sequence). The CDR3 has 17 residues. The CDR3 coding sequence is TGTGCCAGCAGCTTACGCGGGAAGGGTGGTGAAACAGATACGCAGTATTTT. Its protein is CASSLRGKGGETDTQYF.

The CDR3 DNA follows: TGTGCCAGCAGAACAAGATCAGATACGCAGTATTTT. Translated, it gives CASRTRSDTQYF. This sequence joins TRBV25-1 and TRBJ2-3; D is undetermined. CDR3 length: 12 residues. V lost 6 bases to trimming and J lost 4 bases, with 8 bases between them. Germline-derived CDR1 and CDR2 are MGHDK and SYGVNS.

CDR3 nucleotide sequence: TGTGCCAGCAGTGAAGAACAGGGGGGAGGAAACATTCAGTACTTC. Amino acid sequence: CASSEEQGGGNIQYF. The J gene is TRBJ2-4, the V gene TRBV2; 8 positions agree with TRBD1. In germline, CDR1 is SNHLY, CDR2 FYNNEI. V was clipped by 1 base and J by 6 bases; unmatched bases: 5. This CDR3 has 15 amino acids.

In its sample, this clonotype was seen many times. The V gene is TRBV10-3, the J gene TRBJ2-3; tentative D call: TRBD1 (5 bases). V was trimmed by 6 bases and J by 2 bases, leaving 6 bases between them. Germline CDR1 ENHRY, CDR2 SYGVKD. The CDR3 sequence is 12 residues long. This CDR3 is CAIRDTTDTQYF. CDR3 DNA sequence: TGTGCCATCAGGGACACCACAGATACGCAGTATTTT.

This clonotype was counted ten times or more. CDR3 sequence: CASSQAPDGTDTQYF. Here the CDR3 DNA reads TGTGCCAGCAGCCAAGCACCCGACGGCACAGATACGCAGTATTTT. The V call is TRBV4-2, the J call TRBJ2-3; D call uncertain. Germline loops: CDR1 LGHNA, CDR2 YNFKEQ. This CDR3 contains 15 residues. V gave up 1 base and J gave up 1 base, with 9 bases separating them.

V usage is TRBV5-1 and J usage is TRBJ2-1; TRBD1 matches at 7 bases. Germline V gene data show CDR1 as SGHRS and CDR2 as YFSETQ. This CDR3 spans 17 amino acids. V trimming: 2 bases; J trimming: 3 bases; junction bases outside the gene matches: 11. CDR3 residues: CASSFYIQGPSYNEQFF. The CDR3 DNA sequence: TGCGCCAGCAGCTTCTATATACAGGGGCCAAGCTACAATGAGCAGTTCTTC.

With respect to this clonotype: A single base separates this from a much larger clone, so it may be a read error. V usage is TRBV12-3 or TRBV12-4 and J usage is TRBJ2-4, with TRBD2 identical over 7 bases. The CDR3 sequence is 17 residues long. CDR3 region: CASSPPGSGLAKNIRYF. CDR3 DNA sequence: TGTGCCAGCAGTCCCCCAGGTAGCGGGCTAGCCAAAAACATTCGGTACTTC.

The chain carries TRBV3-1 and TRBJ1-6; D is uncertain. Between the trimmed V and J ends, which lost 4 bases and 4 bases, there was a span of 11 bases. The CDR3 is made up of 15 amino acids. Germline loops: CDR1 LGHDT, CDR2 YNNKEL (reference sequence). The CDR3 DNA reads as TGTGCCAGCAGCCCCTCTGGTGGGTATAATTCACCCCTCCACTTT. Translated, it gives CASSPSGGYNSPLHF.

About this clonotype: A read error is possible here, since a much larger clone lies one base away. V is TRBV7-2 and J is TRBJ2-1, with TRBD2 matching 7 bases. CDR3 length: 15 residues. Per germline, CDR1 SGHTA and CDR2 FQGNSA. The CDR3: CASSLGGGVYNERFF. In DNA, the CDR3 is TGTGCCAGCAGCTTAGGTGGGGGGGTATACAATGAGCGGTTCTTC.

The V and J genes are TRBV28 and TRBJ2-6; D remains unclear. The germline V gene encodes CDR1 MDHEN and CDR2 SYDVKM. Trimming pared 7 bases from V and 2 bases from J, leaving 9 bases between. The CDR3 loop spans 14 amino acids. For the CDR3, the DNA is TGTGCCAGCATGAGTCTTCCTGGGGCCAACGTCCTGACTTTC. This encodes CASMSLPGANVLTF.

This clonotype has more than one count but fewer than ten. The gene calls are TRBV29-1 and TRBJ1-1, with D tentatively TRBD1 (5 bases). The CDR3 runs 13 residues. Per the germline V gene, CDR1 is SQVTM and CDR2 is ANQGSEA. Between the trimmed V and J ends, which lost 5 bases and 0 bases, there was a span of 10 bases. The CDR3 is CSVFQGLNTEAFF. The CDR3 coding sequence is TGCAGCGTTTTTCAGGGTTTGAACACTGAAGCTTTCTTT.

This clonotype has more than one count but fewer than ten. The chain uses TRBV6-1 and TRBJ1-1, with D unclear. CDR1 and CDR2 from the germline V gene are MNHNS and SASEGT. Trimming left V 4 bases short and J 8 bases short, with 14 bases between. There are 13 residues in the CDR3. CDR3 sequence: CASSANPSREAFF. CDR3 sequence (DNA): TGTGCCAGCAGTGCTAATCCCAGTCGGGAAGCTTTCTTT.

This sequence joins TRBV4-2 and TRBJ2-3; the D gene is possibly TRBD2 (6 bases). In germline, CDR1 is LGHNA, CDR2 YNFKEQ. V lost 4 bases and J lost 4, with 15 bases in between. The CDR3 totals 15 residues. DNA of the CDR3: TGTGCCAGCAGCCCCCGGGGGATGGGAGCAGATACGCAGTATTTT. Translating it yields CASSPRGMGADTQYF.

The chain recombines TRBV6-2 or TRBV6-3 with TRBJ2-3; no reliable D call. Trimming shortened V by 5 bases and J by 0 bases, and 18 bases separated the two germline ends. CDR3 length equals 17 residues. The germline CDR1 and CDR2 sequences are MNHEY and SVGEGT. Written as DNA, the CDR3 is TGTGCCAGCAGTAACCGTCGACTGTTTACTAGCACAGATACGCAGTATTTT. It translates to CASSNRRLFTSTDTQYF.

This clonotype occurred many times. The chain combines TRBV6-5 with TRBJ2-5, with 8 bases identical to TRBD1. This CDR3 region has 16 residues. With 6 bases clipped from V and 6 bases from J, the junction kept 15 bases outside the gene matches. Germline V gene data show CDR1 as MNHEY and CDR2 as SVGAGI. The CDR3 loop is CASSLFGTGSVKTQYF. CDR3 coding DNA: TGTGCCAGCAGCCTCTTCGGGACAGGCTCAGTGAAGACCCAGTACTTC.

V gene TRBV9 combines with J gene TRBJ2-1, with TRBD2 matching over 10 bases. Germline V gene lookup returns CDR1 SGDLS and CDR2 YYNGEE. The CDR3 is 18 amino acids. The junction had 7 bases not matched to a gene; V was cut back by 0 bases and J by 1 base. The CDR3 is CASSVGTSGTFSYNEQFF. CDR3 coding DNA: TGTGCCAGCAGCGTAGGTACTAGCGGGACCTTTTCCTACAATGAGCAGTTCTTC.

The chain links TRBV6-2 or TRBV6-3 to TRBJ2-7; 7 bases map to TRBD1. Germline V lookup: CDR1 MNHEY, CDR2 SVGEGT. The CDR3 length is 15 residues. V lost 2 bases and J lost 2; bases outside the gene matches: 6. The CDR3 spells CASSYPRDRAYEQYF. CDR3 sequence (DNA): TGTGCCAGCAGTTACCCCCGGGACAGAGCCTACGAGCAGTACTTC.

This clonotype was detected only a few times. The gene calls are TRBV27 and TRBJ2-7, with 7 bases aligning to TRBD1. Germline V gives CDR1 MNHEY, CDR2 SMNVEV (reference sequence). V trimming: 9 bases; J trimming: 0 bases; junction bases outside the gene matches: 2. This CDR3 comprises 12 residues. The CDR3 DNA is TGTGCCAGACAGGGGTCCTCCTACGAGCAGTACTTC. Amino acid sequence: CARQGSSYEQYF.

The chain carries TRBV19 and TRBJ2-7; 7 nucleotides align to TRBD1. This CDR3 is built from 13 residues. V was clipped by 6 bases and J by 2 bases; unmatched bases: 4. CDR1 LNHDA and CDR2 SQIVND come from the germline V gene (reference sequence). For the CDR3, the DNA is TGTGCCAGTAGAGGACAGGCCGCCTACGAGCAGTACTTC. Translated, it gives CASRGQAAYEQYF.

The chain employs TRBV3-1 and TRBJ2-7, with D possibly being TRBD2 (6 bases). Trimming removed 3 bases at V and 3 bases at J, with 12 bases between. The CDR3 sequence is 14 residues long. Germline V CDR1 and CDR2: LGHDT, YNNKEL (reference sequence). The DNA of the CDR3 is TGTGCCAGCAGCCACATGGGACTGTACTACGAGCAGTACTTC. Translating gives CASSHMGLYYEQYF.

The chain links TRBV4-1 to TRBJ2-5, with D possibly matching TRBD2 (6 bases). This CDR3 spans 13 amino acids. The V end was cut by 1 base, the J end by 11 bases, with 14 bases between. Germline CDR1 reads MGHRA; CDR2 reads YSYEKL. In DNA, the CDR3 is TGCGCCAGCAGCCAAGTGGAGGGTAATGAGCAGTACTTC. Its protein is CASSQVEGNEQYF.

V is TRBV28 and J is TRBJ2-1, with D uncertain. From germline, CDR1 is MDHEN and CDR2 SYDVKM. V was cut by 5 bases and J by 13 bases, with 24 bases left in between. This CDR3 region has 15 residues. CDR3 coding DNA: TGTGCCAGCAGTGGAGAAGACCCAGTCCCAGAGACCCAGTTCTTC. Translating gives CASSGEDPVPETQFF.

This clonotype was recorded many times. The chain couples TRBV12-3 or TRBV12-4 to TRBJ1-5; 9 bases fit TRBD1. V lost 3 bases and J lost 4; bases outside the gene matches: 4. There are 15 residues in the CDR3. The CDR3 here is CASSFPGQGNQPQHF. The CDR3 nucleotides are TGTGCCAGCAGTTTCCCGGGACAGGGAAATCAGCCCCAGCATTTT.

The J gene is TRBJ2-7, the V gene TRBV12-3 or TRBV12-4, with D unresolved. V was trimmed by 3 bases and J by 0 bases, leaving 15 bases between them. The CDR3 is made up of 16 amino acids. The CDR3 region has the DNA TGTGCCAGCAGTTTCGAGGAACGGCTGAACTCCTACGAGCAGTACTTC. Translation: CASSFEERLNSYEQYF.

J is TRBJ2-1 and V is TRBV12-3 or TRBV12-4; 10 nucleotides match TRBD2. With 0 bases clipped from V and 8 bases from J, the junction kept 10 bases outside the gene matches. CDR3 length: 17 amino acids. The CDR3 protein is CASSLARSGGAMDEQFF. CDR3 coding DNA: TGTGCCAGCAGTTTAGCGCGGAGCGGGGGGGCCATGGATGAGCAGTTCTTC.